Each of the 30 T cell receptor beta chains below was sequenced from the same sample in a study of blood T cell repertoires in COVID-19. Here immunoSEQ multiplex PCR was the method, and the copy in TCRdb shows in-frame clones only, minus some. Altogether 80,000 to 100,000 clones are present, about 95% being singletons, with the ten largest covering more than 4%. The sample consisted of peripheral blood. These receptor sequences come from a human donor with active COVID-19. The donor label of this sample is uncertain.

The J gene is TRBJ2-3, the V gene TRBV5-1, with TRBD1 matching over 9 bases. After removal of 0 bases from V and 1 base from J, the junction contained 3 bases not matched to a gene. The CDR3 has 16 amino acids. Germline V gives CDR1 SGHRS, CDR2 YFSETQ. In nucleotides, the CDR3 is TGCGCCAGCAGCTTGGGGGACAGGGTGGGCACAGATACGCAGTATTTT. Translating gives CASSLGDRVGTDTQYF.

The genes are TRBV11-2 and TRBJ2-1, with 10 bases fitting TRBD2. V trimming: 0 bases; J trimming: 8 bases; junction bases outside the gene matches: 4. CDR1 SGHAT and CDR2 FQNNGV come from the germline V gene. The CDR3 sequence is 15 residues long. In DNA, the CDR3 is TGTGCCAGCAGCTTAGAAGCGGGGGGGCGGGATGAGCAGTTCTTC. The encoded protein is CASSLEAGGRDEQFF. Full variable domain (rest looked up from reference TRBV11-2 and TRBJ2-1): EAGVAQSPRYKIIEKRQSVAFWCNPISGHATLYWYQQILGQGPKLLIQFQNNGVVDDSQLPKDRFSAERLKGVDSTLKIQPAKLEDSAVYLCASSLEAGGRDEQFFGPGTRLTVL.

The V call is TRBV6-7, the J call TRBJ2-7, with a tentative D call TRBD1 (5 bases). TRBV6-7 counts as an open reading frame of uncertain function. Between the trimmed V and J ends, which lost 9 bases and 1 base, there was a span of 16 bases. The CDR3 has 14 amino acids. CDR3 coding DNA: TGTGCCAGACAAACAGGTCCGTCTTCCTACGAGCAGTACTTC. This translates into CARQTGPSSYEQYF.

For the CDR3, the DNA is TGTGCCACCACGGACAGTTACAATGAGCAGTTCTTC. Its protein is CATTDSYNEQFF. The chain joins TRBV28 to TRBJ2-1, with D perhaps TRBD1 (6 bases). Looked up from germline, CDR1 is MDHEN and CDR2 is SYDVKM. Trimming took 10 bases from V and 4 from J, leaving 11 bases between them. The length of the CDR3 is 12 residues.

The V gene is TRBV19, the J gene TRBJ1-1; no clear D. The CDR3 is 14 residues long. V was cut by 5 bases and J by 6 bases, with 16 bases left in between. Looked up from germline, CDR1 is LNHDA and CDR2 is SQIVND (reference sequence). The CDR3 DNA reads TGTGCCAGTAGTCCGCGAGAGGGTACCGCTGAAGCTTTCTTT. Protein: CASSPREGTAEAFF.

The rearrangement joins TRBV11-3 to TRBJ2-1; maybe TRBD1 (5 bases). V was pared by 5 bases and J by 0 bases, with 11 bases between. Germline CDR1 and CDR2: SGHNT and YENEEA. The length of the CDR3 is 15 residues. In nucleotides, the CDR3 is TGTGCCAGCAGCCTAAGACAGACCTCCTACAATGAGCAGTTCTTC. This sequence encodes CASSLRQTSYNEQFF.

The chain employs TRBV28 and TRBJ1-2; D is uncertain. Germline CDR1 MDHEN, CDR2 SYDVKM. The CDR3 has 13 residues. Trimming took 1 base from V and 3 from J, leaving 6 bases between them. The CDR3 DNA reads as TGTGCCAGCAGTTTATCCCCAGACTATGGCTACACCTTC. It translates to CASSLSPDYGYTF.

This clone has only one observation. The chain carries TRBV20-1 and TRBJ2-7, with D possibly matching TRBD1 (5 bases). Trimming cost V 7 bases and J 0 bases, with 7 bases left between them. Germline V gene lookup returns CDR1 DFQATT and CDR2 SNEGSKA (reference sequence). CDR3 length: 11 amino acids. The CDR3 here is CSGQRSYEQYF. The CDR3 DNA is TGCAGTGGACAGCGCTCCTACGAGCAGTACTTC.

The chain links TRBV5-1 to TRBJ2-5; 8 bases fit TRBD2. V trimming: 0 bases; J trimming: 4 bases; junction bases outside the gene matches: 8. Germline-derived CDR1 and CDR2 are SGHRS and YFSETQ. This CDR3 has 16 amino acids. The CDR3 region is CASSLAASGSRETQYF. DNA of the CDR3: TGCGCCAGCAGCTTGGCCGCTAGCGGGTCCAGAGAGACCCAGTACTTC.

V is TRBV7-9 and J is TRBJ2-5; D is unclear. V was clipped by 3 bases and J by 1 base, with 6 bases between them. The CDR3 extends over 13 amino acids. Germline V gene sequence: CDR1 SEHNR, CDR2 FQNEAQ (reference sequence). The CDR3 nucleotides read TGTGCCAGCAGCTTTAATTCCCAAGAGACCCAGTACTTC. Translated: CASSFNSQETQYF.

The chain combines TRBV4-2 with TRBJ1-1, with a tentative D call TRBD1 (5 bases). This CDR3 comprises 14 residues. Germline loops: CDR1 LGHNA, CDR2 YNFKEQ. Trimming took 4 bases from V and 1 from J, leaving 10 bases between them. CDR3 sequence: CASSPEGRNTEAFF. CDR3 sequence (DNA): TGTGCCAGCAGCCCGGAGGGGAGGAACACTGAAGCTTTCTTT.

The chain uses TRBV27 and TRBJ2-2; 7 bases fit TRBD2. V was pared by 4 bases and J by 1 base, with 6 bases of the junction left unmatched. CDR1 MNHEY and CDR2 SMNVEV come from the germline V gene (reference sequence). The CDR3 loop spans 16 amino acids. The CDR3 DNA is TGTGCCAGCAGTTGGGAAAGCGGGATGAACACCGGGGAGCTGTTTTTT. Protein product: CASSWESGMNTGELFF.

The V call is TRBV10-2, the J call TRBJ2-1; 7 bases are shared with TRBD2. The CDR3 has 15 amino acids. CDR1 WSHSY and CDR2 SAAADI come from the germline V gene. The V segment lost 5 bases and the J segment 7 bases; nucleotides outside the gene matches: 11. The CDR3 region is CASSISGGGRNEQFF. DNA for the CDR3: TGCGCCAGCAGTATTTCGGGGGGAGGTCGGAATGAGCAGTTCTTC.

V and J are TRBV6-2 or TRBV6-3 and TRBJ2-3; D remains unclear. V shed 2 bases and J shed 0 bases, with 21 bases lying between them. The CDR3 is made up of 19 amino acids. Germline CDR1 is MNHEY and CDR2 is SVGEGT. CDR3 nucleotides: TGTGCCAGCAGTTACCCGATTGGCGGCGAGGTATCTAGCACAGATACGCAGTATTTT. It encodes CASSYPIGGEVSSTDTQYF.

V gene TRBV5-1 combines with J gene TRBJ2-3; 12 positions agree with TRBD1. There are 16 residues in the CDR3. With 5 bases clipped from V and 1 base from J, the junction kept 5 bases outside the gene matches. Germline CDR1 and CDR2: SGHRS and YFSETQ. CDR3 sequence: CASRGTGGAGTDTQYF. CDR3 bases: TGCGCCAGCAGGGGGACAGGGGGCGCTGGCACAGATACGCAGTATTTT.

CDR3 in amino acids: CASSPGLLAGPYNEQFF. CDR3 nucleotides: TGCGCCAGCAGCCCCGGACTACTAGCGGGTCCCTACAATGAGCAGTTCTTC. The gene calls are TRBV5-1 and TRBJ2-1, with 9 bases lining up with TRBD2. The CDR3 runs to 17 residues. The germline gives CDR1 SGHRS, CDR2 YFSETQ. V gave up 4 bases and J gave up 2 bases; unmatched junction bases: 10.

V is TRBV3-1 (or the pseudogene TRBV3-2) and J is TRBJ1-2, with TRBD1 matching 8 bases. With 1 base clipped from V and 3 bases from J, the junction kept 7 bases outside the gene matches. This CDR3 is built from 16 residues. Germline V gene data show CDR1 as LGHDT and CDR2 as YNNKEL (reference sequence). The CDR3: CASSQVGQGGYYGYTF. The CDR3 DNA follows: TGTGCCAGCAGCCAAGTTGGACAGGGAGGCTACTATGGCTACACCTTC.

The gene calls are TRBV6-5 and TRBJ2-3; D gene unclear. The V and J ends lost 4 bases and 4 bases respectively, with 12 bases between them. The CDR3 totals 14 residues. The V gene's germline CDR1 is MNHEY and CDR2 SVGAGI. The CDR3 region has the DNA TGTGCCAGCAGTTCCCCCTGGGCTGCAGATACGCAGTATTTT. It codes for CASSSPWAADTQYF.

This clone occurred once. The chain has TRBV4-3 and TRBJ2-6; D uncertain. The CDR3 contains 17 residues. Trimming took 0 bases from V and 0 from J, leaving 9 bases between them. Germline V gene sequence: CDR1 LGHNA, CDR2 YSLEER. The CDR3 sequence: CASSQESGFSGANVLTF. In nucleotides, the CDR3 is TGCGCCAGCAGCCAAGAGTCAGGCTTCTCTGGGGCCAACGTCCTGACTTTC.

This chain connects TRBV11-2 to TRBJ2-1; 8 bases align to TRBD1. The CDR3 spans 19 residues. V lost 5 bases, J lost 3 bases, and 18 bases stayed unmatched. Germline V gene sequence: CDR1 SGHAT, CDR2 FQNNGV. In nucleotides, the CDR3 is TGTGCCAGCAGCACCGACAGGGCGGTGGCGGGACAGGTCTACAATGAGCAGTTCTTC. Encoded protein: CASSTDRAVAGQVYNEQFF.

This chain uses TRBV6-5 with TRBJ1-4; unclear D gene. The CDR3 is 15 residues long. Deletions cut 0 bases from V and 2 bases from J, with 7 bases between. CDR1 MNHEY and CDR2 SVGAGI come from the germline V gene. CDR3: CASSYSAATNEKLFF. In DNA, the CDR3 is TGTGCCAGCAGTTACTCGGCGGCTACTAATGAAAAACTGTTTTTT.

The chain joins TRBV7-2 to TRBJ2-1, with 7 bases fitting TRBD2. CDR1 is SGHTA, CDR2 FQGNSA, per germline. The ends lost 4 bases at V and 4 bases at J; junction bases unmatched: 10. This CDR3 has 16 amino acids. The chain's CDR3 is CASSSRPTSAYNEQFF. In DNA form, the CDR3 reads TGTGCCAGCAGCTCCCGACCCACTAGCGCGTACAATGAGCAGTTCTTC.

This rearrangement joins TRBV9 to TRBJ1-2; 8 positions agree with TRBD1. V dropped 0 bases and J dropped 4; count of bases not matched to a gene: 8. The CDR3 loop spans 16 amino acids. The germline gives CDR1 SGDLS, CDR2 YYNGEE. In DNA, the CDR3 is TGTGCCAGCAGCGTAGCCCGGGACAGGCTGGCCTATGGCTACACCTTC. Translation gives CASSVARDRLAYGYTF.

The chain combines TRBV19 with TRBJ2-3; 8 nucleotides align to TRBD1. Germline lookup yields CDR1 LNHDA and CDR2 SQIVND (reference sequence). V lost 6 bases and J lost 2; bases outside the gene matches: 4. This CDR3 comprises 14 residues. This CDR3 reads CASSQGAHTDTQYF. CDR3 DNA sequence: TGTGCCAGTAGCCAGGGGGCCCACACAGATACGCAGTATTTT.

This clone was recorded only once. This sample includes further DNA sequences coding for the same CDR3. The chain couples TRBV7-9 to TRBJ1-1; D might be TRBD1 (5 bases). This CDR3 is built from 13 residues. From germline, CDR1 is SEHNR and CDR2 FQNEAQ (reference sequence). Trimming cost V 6 bases and J 3 bases, with 11 bases left between them. The CDR3 reads CASSLGGDTEAFF. The CDR3, as DNA: TGTGCCAGCAGTCTTGGAGGGGACACTGAAGCTTTCTTT.

This clone was found once. The chain recombines TRBV5-8 with TRBJ2-1, with TRBD1 identical over 7 bases. The CDR3 has 13 residues. The germline CDR1 and CDR2 sequences are SGHTS and YDEGEE. The V segment lost 3 bases and the J segment 9 bases; nucleotides outside the gene matches: 6. The CDR3 DNA is TGTGCCAGCAGCTCCTGGACAGGCGGTGAGCAGTTCTTC. Translating gives CASSSWTGGEQFF.

This sequence joins TRBV6-1 and TRBJ2-6, with D unclear. The germline V gene has CDR1 MNHNS and CDR2 SASEGT. This CDR3 is 16 amino acids long. The ends were cut back, 1 base at V and 2 bases at J, with 9 bases in the middle. The CDR3 here is CASSEVGSAGANVLTF. The DNA for the CDR3 is TGTGCCAGCAGTGAAGTCGGGTCAGCTGGGGCCAACGTCCTGACTTTC.

The chain uses TRBV24-1 and TRBJ2-2; TRBD1 matches 12 bases. Germline V gives CDR1 KGHDR, CDR2 SFDVKD. The CDR3 length is 20 residues. Trimming at V came to 1 base and at J to 1 base, leaving 9 bases not matched to a gene. CDR3 nucleotide sequence: TGTGCCACCAGTGATTTCCGAGGGACAGGGGGCGATTTGAACACCGGGGAGCTGTTTTTT. This codes for CATSDFRGTGGDLNTGELFF.

The rearrangement joins TRBV5-1 to TRBJ1-2; D not certain. V was clipped by 3 bases and J by 0 bases, with 12 bases between them. The CDR3 has 15 amino acids. Germline values: CDR1 SGHRS, CDR2 YFSETQ. CDR3 coding DNA: TGCGCCAGCAGCTCCGTGGAGGGCTCTAACTATGGCTACACCTTC. Translated, it gives CASSSVEGSNYGYTF.

The chain is built from TRBV11-3 and TRBJ2-2, with D possibly being TRBD1 (6 bases). Germline V gene lookup returns CDR1 SGHNT and CDR2 YENEEA. The CDR3 consists of 15 residues. V lost 2 bases and J lost 4, with 11 bases in between. As DNA, the CDR3 is TGTGCCAGCAGCTTAACCGGGACAAGCACCGGGGAGCTGTTTTTT. Translating gives CASSLTGTSTGELFF.